This T cell receptor (beta chain) was sequenced during a study of blood T cell repertoires in COVID-19. Participants were aged about 18 to 89 years from approximately 24 US areas. The germline CDR1 and CDR2 sequences are LGHDT and YNNKEL (reference sequence). The ends lost 3 bases at V and 8 bases at J; junction bases unmatched: 12. The CDR3 has 16 residues. In the authors' workflow: Amplification from reference gene primers served as the basis for estimated nucleated cell counts. Sequenced by immunoSEQ multiplex PCR; TCRdb stores in-frame clones only, minus some. That table supplies the V and J calls and clone size; D and trimming were determined from the DNA. The table lists about 140,000 clones, approximately 81% of them singletons.

The receptor's source is a man aged 40-49 years with acute COVID-19. Sequenced input: PBMCs or T cells enriched from blood (not recorded which). The chain has TRBV3-1 (or the pseudogene TRBV3-2) and TRBJ2-2; TRBD1 matches at 7 bases. Here the CDR3 reads CASSHSRTGASGELFF. DNA of the CDR3: TGTGCCAGCAGCCATAGCAGGACAGGAGCTTCAGGGGAGCTGTTTTTT.